This T cell receptor beta chain was recorded in a study of cytomegalovirus exposure and HLA in healthy donors. Study observations and caveats: The investigators catalogued about 170 TCR beta chains as cytomegalovirus-associated. In vitro checks showed that a few CMV-associated chains really do target CMV antigens.

The donors comprised healthy bone marrow donors. The study ran its PCR with 60 Vbeta and 13 Jbeta primers. The repertoire was sequenced with immunoSEQ multiplex PCR; TCRdb's copy has only in-frame clones and lacks some. The data hold fewer than 110,000 clones, with approximately 74% observed a single time. In germline, CDR1 is MDHEN, CDR2 SYDVKM. The CDR3 length is 14 residues. Trimming removed 3 bases from V and 6 bases from J, with 15 bases in between. With regard to this clone: The antigen remains unidentified.

The clonotype was recovered from a middle-aged woman in good health and CMV-seronegative. The sequencing input was PBMCs. The chain combines TRBV28 with TRBJ2-7, with D maybe TRBD2 (5 bases). Here the CDR3 DNA reads TGTGCCAGCAGTTTGGTCGGGGAGATTGGCGAGCAGTACTTC. This encodes CASSLVGEIGEQYF.